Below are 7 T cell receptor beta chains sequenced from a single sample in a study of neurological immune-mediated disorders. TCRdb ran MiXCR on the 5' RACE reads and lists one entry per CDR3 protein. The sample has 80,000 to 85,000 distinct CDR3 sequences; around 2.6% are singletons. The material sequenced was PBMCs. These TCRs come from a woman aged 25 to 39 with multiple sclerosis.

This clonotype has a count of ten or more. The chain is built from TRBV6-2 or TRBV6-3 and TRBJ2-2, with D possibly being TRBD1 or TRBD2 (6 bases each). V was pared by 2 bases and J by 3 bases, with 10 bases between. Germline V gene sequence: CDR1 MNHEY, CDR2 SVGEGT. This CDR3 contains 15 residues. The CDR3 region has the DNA TGTGCCAGCAGTTACAAGAGGGGGGACACCGGGGAGCTGTTTTTT. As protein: CASSYKRGDTGELFF.

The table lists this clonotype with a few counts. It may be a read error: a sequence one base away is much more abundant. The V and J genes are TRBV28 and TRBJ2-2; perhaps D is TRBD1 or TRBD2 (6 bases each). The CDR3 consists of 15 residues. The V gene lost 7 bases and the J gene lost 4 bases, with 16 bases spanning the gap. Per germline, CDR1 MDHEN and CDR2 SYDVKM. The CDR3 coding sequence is TGTGCCAGCACTCACGGGGGCGAGGCCACCGGGGAGCTGTTTTTT. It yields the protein CASTHGGEATGELFF.

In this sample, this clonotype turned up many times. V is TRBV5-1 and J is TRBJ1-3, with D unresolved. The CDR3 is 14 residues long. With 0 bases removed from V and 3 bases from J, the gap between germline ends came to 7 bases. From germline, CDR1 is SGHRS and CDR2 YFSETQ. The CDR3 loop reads CASSLGGSGNTIYF. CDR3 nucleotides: TGCGCCAGCAGCTTGGGAGGGAGTGGAAACACCATATATTTT.

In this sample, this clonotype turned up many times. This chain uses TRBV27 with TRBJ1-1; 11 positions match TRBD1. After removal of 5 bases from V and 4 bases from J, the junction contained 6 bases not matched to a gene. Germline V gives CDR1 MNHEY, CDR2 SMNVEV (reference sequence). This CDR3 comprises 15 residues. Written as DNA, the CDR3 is TGTGCCAGCAGTCCCCGGACAGGGGGCACCACTGAAGCTTTCTTT. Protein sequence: CASSPRTGGTTEAFF.

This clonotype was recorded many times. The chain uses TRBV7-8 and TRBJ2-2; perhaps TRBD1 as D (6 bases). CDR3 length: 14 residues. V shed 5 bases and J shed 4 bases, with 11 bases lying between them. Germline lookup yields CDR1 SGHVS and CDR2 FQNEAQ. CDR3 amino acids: CASSLRTATGELFF. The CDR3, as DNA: TGTGCCAGCAGCCTGCGGACAGCCACCGGGGAGCTGTTTTTT.

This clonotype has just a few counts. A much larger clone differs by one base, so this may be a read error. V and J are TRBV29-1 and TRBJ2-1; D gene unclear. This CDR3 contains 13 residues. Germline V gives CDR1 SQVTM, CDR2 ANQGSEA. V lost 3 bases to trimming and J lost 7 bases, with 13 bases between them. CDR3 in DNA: TGCAGCGTTGACCAGCCGTCGACAAATGAGCAGTTCTTC. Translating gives CSVDQPSTNEQFF.

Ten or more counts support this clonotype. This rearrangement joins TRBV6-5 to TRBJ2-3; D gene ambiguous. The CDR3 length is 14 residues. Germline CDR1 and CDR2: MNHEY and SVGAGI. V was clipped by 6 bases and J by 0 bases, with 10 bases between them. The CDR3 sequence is CASSEGRSTDTQYF. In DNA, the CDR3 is TGTGCCAGCAGCGAAGGGCGGAGCACAGATACGCAGTATTTT.